Listed here are 22 T cell receptor beta chains from one sample, sequenced in a study of CD4 and CD8 cells across lung adenocarcinoma regions. TCRdb recomputed calls from the PCR reads with MiXCR, one row per CDR3 protein. The table has around 9,800 distinct CDR3 sequences, less than 70% seen once. The sample taken for sequencing was CD4+ T cells from the center of a lung tumor. The receptors shown here come from a male donor with lung adenocarcinoma. The CD4 and CD8 labels of this study may be unreliable.

This chain links TRBV6-1 with TRBJ1-6; D gene unclear. Per germline, CDR1 MNHNS and CDR2 SASEGT. The CDR3 has 12 residues. The V and J ends lost 6 bases and 8 bases respectively, with 8 bases between them. The CDR3 bases are TGTGCCAGCAGACTTCAGGATTCACCCCTCCACTTT. Encoded protein: CASRLQDSPLHF.

Relative to its sample, this clonotype is large (0.1 to 1%). The rearrangement joins TRBV6-5 to TRBJ2-5, with 7 bases that match TRBD2. The CDR3 loop spans 13 amino acids. J lost 5 bases, V lost 2 bases, and 2 bases had no gene match. CDR1 is MNHEY and CDR2 is SVGAGI in the germline V gene. The CDR3 loop reads CASSYAGAETQYF. The CDR3 DNA is TGTGCCAGCAGTTACGCGGGAGCGGAGACCCAGTACTTC.

CDR3 bases: TGCGCCAGCAGCCAAGATCTGACGGGAAGCTCCTACAATGAGCAGTTCTTC. Protein sequence: CASSQDLTGSSYNEQFF. This chain links TRBV4-1 with TRBJ2-1; tentative D call: TRBD2 (5 bases). The CDR3 length is 17 residues. Germline values: CDR1 MGHRA, CDR2 YSYEKL. The V and J ends lost 0 bases and 0 bases respectively, with 12 bases between them.

This clonotype has more than one count but fewer than ten. J is TRBJ2-2 and V is TRBV15; 10 bases agree with TRBD1. V shed 4 bases, J shed 3 bases, and the junction held 14 bases outside the gene matches. Looked up from germline, CDR1 is LNHNV and CDR2 is YYDKDF (reference sequence). CDR3 length equals 19 residues. CDR3 sequence (DNA): TGTGCCACCAGCACAATTCGACAGGGGGCGAGTTGGTACACCGGGGAGCTGTTTTTT. Translating it yields CATSTIRQGASWYTGELFF.

At least ten counts were recorded for this clonotype. V usage is TRBV6-2 or TRBV6-3 and J usage is TRBJ2-5; 8 bases are shared with TRBD2. Germline assignment: CDR1 MNHEY and CDR2 SVGEGT. CDR3 length: 15 amino acids. Trimming cost V 3 bases and J 0 bases; bases outside gene matches: 3. CDR3 sequence reads: CASSYQRGYQETQYF. The CDR3 DNA reads TGTGCCAGCAGTTATCAGCGGGGGTACCAAGAGACCCAGTACTTC.

The chain uses TRBV6-1 and TRBJ2-3; D possibly matches TRBD1 or TRBD2 (5 bases each). The CDR3 contains 15 residues. V lost 8 bases and J lost 11, with 26 bases in between. Germline V gives CDR1 MNHNS, CDR2 SASEGT. CDR3 nucleotide sequence: TGTGCCAGCGCCGAGGGGCACAGTGCCAAAAATATGCAGTATTTT. It encodes CASAEGHSAKNMQYF.

The chain carries TRBV20-1 and TRBJ2-1; 9 nucleotides agree with TRBD2. The V segment lost 7 bases and the J segment 0 bases; nucleotides outside the gene matches: 4. The CDR3 loop spans 14 amino acids. Germline values: CDR1 DFQATT, CDR2 SNEGSKA (reference sequence). CDR3 in DNA: TGCAGTGGAAGCGGGAGGTACTCCTACAATGAGCAGTTCTTC. Encoded protein: CSGSGRYSYNEQFF.

This clonotype was picked up many times. The V and J genes are TRBV6-1 and TRBJ1-2; tentatively, D is TRBD1 (5 bases). Germline lookup yields CDR1 MNHNS and CDR2 SASEGT. This CDR3 region has 18 residues. Trimming took off 9 bases at V and 0 bases at J, with 26 bases between the two ends. Here the CDR3 DNA reads TGTGCCAGTGATTCCGCCCTGGGGCAGAGGTTAGCTAACTATGGCTACACCTTC. As protein: CASDSALGQRLANYGYTF.

Notes on this clonotype: At one end, the junction sequence differs from germline, possibly due to a read error. The chain is built from TRBV7-2 and TRBJ2-4, with TRBD2 identical over 8 bases. The CDR3 has 14 amino acids. The germline V gene encodes CDR1 SGHTA and CDR2 FQGNSA. CDR3 loop: CAGSGGAGQDIQYF. In DNA, the CDR3 is TGTGCGGGCAGCGGGGGCGCTGGCCAAGACATCCAGTACTTC.

The chain is built from TRBV6-1 and TRBJ2-6, with D possibly called TRBD1 or TRBD2 (5 bases each). The V end was cut by 1 base, the J end by 18 bases, with 22 bases between. This CDR3 contains 15 residues. Germline V gene lookup returns CDR1 MNHNS and CDR2 SASEGT. The chain's CDR3 is CASSEGGSGSNVQTF. DNA of the CDR3: TGTGCCAGCAGTGAAGGGGGGTCTGGGTCCAACGTGCAGACTTTC.

This clonotype has at least ten counts. V gene TRBV6-2 or TRBV6-3 combines with J gene TRBJ2-3, with D perhaps matching TRBD2 (6 bases). Trimming took off 0 bases at V and 1 base at J, with 11 bases between the two ends. Germline V gene lookup returns CDR1 MNHEY and CDR2 SVGEGT. This CDR3 contains 16 residues. The CDR3 DNA sequence: TGTGCCAGCAGTTACTCGATGGGCGGGGGCACAGATACGCAGTATTTT. Translation: CASSYSMGGGTDTQYF.

The chain joins TRBV6-2 or TRBV6-3 to TRBJ2-6; a possible D gene is TRBD1 (6 bases). Germline V gives CDR1 MNHEY, CDR2 SVGEGT. The CDR3 runs 16 residues. The germline V and J ends were trimmed by 9 bases and 4 bases, with 19 bases remaining between them. The chain's CDR3 is CASRRPTGTGANVLTF. The CDR3 DNA reads as TGTGCCAGTAGGCGCCCAACAGGGACCGGGGCCAACGTCCTGACTTTC.

This clonotype was detected only once. The V gene is TRBV3-1, the J gene TRBJ2-5, with D possibly matching TRBD2 (6 bases). The J call may be incorrect, as the DNA end agrees better with TRBJ2-7. The CDR3 has 14 amino acids. CDR1 and CDR2 (germline): LGHDT, YNNKEL (reference sequence). CDR3 protein: CASSPSTRRYEQYF. The CDR3 region has the DNA TGTGCCAGCAGCCCGTCGACTAGAAGGTACGAGCAGTACTTC.

This clonotype has ten or more counts. The V gene is TRBV7-2, the J gene TRBJ2-1; 13 nucleotides align to TRBD2. Trimming cost V 5 bases and J 6 bases; bases outside gene matches: 7. The CDR3 length is 16 residues. The germline V gene has CDR1 SGHTA and CDR2 FQGNSA. The CDR3, as DNA: TGTGCCAGCAGCCGAAGAACTAGCGGGGGGGTCAATGAGCAGTTCTTC. Amino acid sequence: CASSRRTSGGVNEQFF.

This clonotype showed up just once. The chain is built from TRBV6-5 and TRBJ2-3; 10 bases are a match to TRBD2. The J call could be wrong; TRBJ2-7 is a better fit for the DNA end. Germline CDR1 MNHEY, CDR2 SVGAGI. The CDR3 contains 19 residues. Written as DNA, the CDR3 is TGTGCCAGCAGTTCCACCGCGGGAGCGGGGGGGCGTGACCCAGATACGCAGTACTTC. It codes for CASSSTAGAGGRDPDTQYF.

Points on this clonotype: A junction end diverges from the germline sequence, so it may reflect a read error. The rearrangement links TRBV10-3 to TRBJ2-2, with TRBD1 matching over 7 bases. The J call is uncertain, as TRBJ2-3 better fits the DNA end. This CDR3 contains 15 residues. Germline V CDR1 and CDR2: ENHRY, SYGVKD. The CDR3 sequence: CALSRQRASTGAQYF. The DNA of the CDR3 is TGTGCCCTCAGCCGTCAGAGGGCGAGCACAGGGGCGCAGTATTTT.

On this clonotype: Germline is not matched at one junction end, which may reflect a read error. The rearrangement links TRBV6-1 to TRBJ2-3; weak D call: TRBD2 (7 bases). CDR3 size: 15 residues. Germline V CDR1 and CDR2: MNHNS, SASEGT. The CDR3 nucleotides are TGTGCCACGAGGGAGGGGGGCGGGGAGCAAGATACCCAGTATTTC. It translates to CATREGGGEQDTQYF.

The rearrangement uses TRBV11-3 and TRBJ2-1; 12 bases are a match to TRBD2. CDR3 length: 15 residues. V lost 4 bases to trimming and J lost 7 bases; unmatched junction nucleotides: 5. Per germline, CDR1 SGHNT and CDR2 YENEEA. The CDR3 nucleotides read TGTGCCAGCAGCTCTCGACTAGCGGGAGTGAATGAGCAGTTCTTC. It specifies CASSSRLAGVNEQFF.

The chain joins TRBV12-3 or TRBV12-4 to TRBJ2-5; the D gene is possibly TRBD1 (5 bases). V was pared by 1 base and J by 11 bases, with 14 bases between. CDR3 length: 13 residues. As DNA, the CDR3 is TGTGCCAGCAGTTTAGGACAGCAAGAGAAGCAGTACTTC. Its translation is CASSLGQQEKQYF.

V is TRBV7-6 and J is TRBJ1-1; tentative D call: TRBD1 (5 bases). The CDR3 loop spans 15 amino acids. V was shortened by 1 base and J by 1 base, with 10 bases between the two germline ends. Looked up from germline, CDR1 is SGHVS and CDR2 is FNYEAQ. The DNA for the CDR3 is TGTGCCAGCAGCTTAGGGGGGAGGGGGAACACTGAAGCTTTCTTT. It yields the protein CASSLGGRGNTEAFF.

This clonotype was observed a few times. The V call is TRBV5-1, the J call TRBJ2-1, with D tentatively TRBD2 (5 bases). This CDR3 region has 13 residues. V lost 3 bases and J lost 6, with 10 bases in between. Germline-derived CDR1 and CDR2 are SGHRS and YFSETQ. The CDR3 sequence: CASSSGLFNEQFF. In DNA, the CDR3 is TGCGCCAGCAGCTCTGGACTTTTCAATGAGCAGTTCTTC.

The table lists this clonotype with a few counts. J is TRBJ2-3 and V is TRBV7-2; D uncertain. CDR1 is SGHTA, CDR2 FQGNSA, per germline. The CDR3 runs 12 residues. Trimming shortened V by 0 bases and J by 4 bases, and 2 bases separated the two germline ends. The chain's CDR3 is CASSLAADTQYF. CDR3 coding DNA: TGTGCCAGCAGCTTAGCCGCAGATACGCAGTATTTT.